These T cell receptor beta chains were read from a single sample in a study of T cells after yellow fever vaccination. Each CDR3 protein gets one entry after TCRdb re-called the 5' RACE reads with MiXCR. This table has some 340,000 distinct CDR3 sequences, around 11% appearing once. The material was CD4+ T cells sorted from PBMCs, obtained 45 days after the yellow fever booster vaccination. These receptors originate from a man in his late teens or twenties who received the YFV17D yellow fever vaccine. Each CDR3 is given with its conserved first and last residue. The order of the fields is D gene, clone size, V gene, J gene, CDR3 DNA, CDR3 protein. A D gene is named only where the DNA matches it firmly. Where a row states a size, it is once, few, many or the class of an expanded clone; other rows omit it.

d_gene: TRBD1
abundance: many
v_gene: TRBV6-1
j_gene: TRBJ2-7
CDR3nt: TGTGCCAGCAGAACAGGGGGCTCCCCCTACGAGCAGTACTTC
CDR3aa: CASRTGGSPYEQYF

d_gene: NA
abundance: few
v_gene: TRBV25-1
j_gene: TRBJ2-2
CDR3nt: TGTGCCAGCAGTGAATATTTCAGGGCCGGGGAGCTGTTTTTT
CDR3aa: CASSEYFRAGELFF

d_gene: NA
abundance: few
v_gene: TRBV14
j_gene: TRBJ1-1
CDR3nt: TGTGCCAGCAGCCAACGGCGCGGGATGAACACTGAAGCTTTCTTT
CDR3aa: CASSQRRGMNTEAFF

d_gene: NA
abundance: many
v_gene: TRBV5-1
j_gene: TRBJ2-3
CDR3nt: TGCGCCAGCAGCTTGGACTTCTTCACAGATACGCAGTATTTT
CDR3aa: CASSLDFFTDTQYF

d_gene: TRBD1
abundance: NA
v_gene: TRBV29-1
j_gene: TRBJ2-5
CDR3nt: TGCAGCGGGACTTCTACAGGGGGAAAGACCCAGTACTTC
CDR3aa: CSGTSTGGKTQYF

d_gene: NA
abundance: few
v_gene: TRBV3-1
j_gene: TRBJ2-7
CDR3nt: TGTGCCAGCAGCCAAGAGGAAGGGAGCGAGCAGTACTTC
CDR3aa: CASSQEEGSEQYF

d_gene: NA
abundance: many
v_gene: TRBV5-5
j_gene: TRBJ2-5
CDR3nt: TGTGCCAGCAGCCTCCTGAGGGGGTACCAAGAGACCCAGTACTTC
CDR3aa: CASSLLRGYQETQYF

d_gene: NA
abundance: many
v_gene: TRBV3-1
j_gene: TRBJ1-1
CDR3nt: TGTGCCAGCAGCCAAGATTCCCTGTATGGAGGAGCTTTCTTT
CDR3aa: CASSQDSLYGGAFF

d_gene: NA
abundance: few
v_gene: TRBV7-2
j_gene: TRBJ1-6
CDR3nt: TGTGCCAGCAGCGCATCAGGGGAAACTTTTTCACCCCTCCACTTT
CDR3aa: CASSASGETFSPLHF

d_gene: TRBD2
abundance: many
v_gene: TRBV2
j_gene: TRBJ2-1
CDR3nt: TGTGCCAGCGCGCGGGGGACTAGGATAACCGAGCAGTTCTTC
CDR3aa: CASARGTRITEQFF

d_gene: NA
abundance: NA
v_gene: TRBV5-1
j_gene: TRBJ2-2
CDR3nt: TGCGCCAGCAGCTTAATGGCAGCGAACACCGGGGAGCTGTTTTTT
CDR3aa: CASSLMAANTGELFF

d_gene: TRBD1
abundance: NA
v_gene: TRBV9
j_gene: TRBJ1-4
CDR3nt: TGTGCCAGCAGCGTGCACCCGGGACAGGGCAATGAAAAACTGTTTTTT
CDR3aa: CASSVHPGQGNEKLFF

d_gene: NA
abundance: NA
v_gene: TRBV5-1
j_gene: TRBJ2-5
CDR3nt: TGCGCCAGCAGCCGCGAGGGGGGCTTCCAAGAGACCCAGTACTTC
CDR3aa: CASSREGGFQETQYF

d_gene: NA
abundance: few
v_gene: TRBV7-2
j_gene: TRBJ1-5
CDR3nt: TGTGCCAGCAGCTTAGTCGGGGGCCTGAGTCAGCCCCAGCATTTT
CDR3aa: CASSLVGGLSQPQHF

d_gene: TRBD1
abundance: few
v_gene: TRBV9
j_gene: TRBJ1-1
CDR3nt: TGTGCCAGCAGCGCCTCAGACAGGGTTGAAGCTGAAGCTTTCTTT
CDR3aa: CASSASDRVEAEAFF

d_gene: NA
abundance: NA
v_gene: TRBV12-3/TRBV12-4
j_gene: TRBJ1-1
CDR3nt: TGTGCCAGCAGAGAAGGGACCCTTGAAGCTTTCTTT
CDR3aa: CASREGTLEAFF

d_gene: TRBD1
abundance: few
v_gene: TRBV4-1
j_gene: TRBJ1-2
CDR3nt: TGCGCCAGCAGCCAAACCTCTGGCAGGGGGCTTGGCTACACCTTC
CDR3aa: CASSQTSGRGLGYTF

d_gene: NA
abundance: few
v_gene: TRBV7-9
j_gene: TRBJ1-6
CDR3nt: TGTGCCAGCAGCCCGCCCGGGGACATATTTAATTCACCCCTCCACTTT
CDR3aa: CASSPPGDIFNSPLHF

d_gene: NA
abundance: NA
v_gene: TRBV4-2
j_gene: TRBJ2-1
CDR3nt: TGTGCCAGCAGCCAAGTCGGAGGGGGGCAGCGTCTCAATGAGCAGTTCTTC
CDR3aa: CASSQVGGGQRLNEQFF

d_gene: NA
abundance: many
v_gene: TRBV3-1
j_gene: TRBJ1-4
CDR3nt: TGTGCCAGCAGTTTCAGAGTAGCAGATAATGAAAAACTGTTTTTT
CDR3aa: CASSFRVADNEKLFF

d_gene: TRBD1
abundance: many
v_gene: TRBV7-8
j_gene: TRBJ2-2
CDR3nt: TGTGCCAGCAGCTTACGACAGGGTACGGCCGGGGAGCTGTTTTTT
CDR3aa: CASSLRQGTAGELFF

d_gene: NA
abundance: few
v_gene: TRBV6-5
j_gene: TRBJ2-1
CDR3nt: TGTGCCAGCAGCGAAGTGAGCTCCTACAATGAGCAGTTCTTC
CDR3aa: CASSEVSSYNEQFF

d_gene: NA
abundance: NA
v_gene: TRBV6-5
j_gene: TRBJ1-2
CDR3nt: TGTGCCAGCAGTTACGGACAGCAATATGGCTACACCTTC
CDR3aa: CASSYGQQYGYTF

d_gene: NA
abundance: many
v_gene: TRBV6-5
j_gene: TRBJ2-1
CDR3nt: TGTGCCAGCAGGGCCCACCAGCAGTTCTTC
CDR3aa: CASRAHQQFF

d_gene: NA
abundance: few
v_gene: TRBV12-3/TRBV12-4
j_gene: TRBJ2-7
CDR3nt: TGTGCCAGCAGCCTCGAGGGGATGGGGACCTACGAGCAGTACTTC
CDR3aa: CASSLEGMGTYEQYF

d_gene: NA
abundance: few
v_gene: TRBV7-3
j_gene: TRBJ1-1
CDR3nt: TGTGCCAGCAGCTCGAGCGCGGACACTGAAGCTTTCTTT
CDR3aa: CASSSSADTEAFF

d_gene: NA
abundance: NA
v_gene: TRBV12-3/TRBV12-4
j_gene: TRBJ1-2
CDR3nt: TGTGCCAGCACGGGGGGGGCGCTTGGTGGCTACACCTTC
CDR3aa: CASTGGALGGYTF

d_gene: NA
abundance: NA
v_gene: TRBV6-1
j_gene: TRBJ1-2
CDR3nt: TGTGCCACCCTTTTGACAGCCTATGGCTACACCTTC
CDR3aa: CATLLTAYGYTF

d_gene: NA
abundance: NA
v_gene: TRBV6-2/TRBV6-3
j_gene: TRBJ2-4
CDR3nt: TGTGCCAGCAGTTACTCGAGATCCGAAAGACCTAACAAAAACATTCAGTACTTC
CDR3aa: CASSYSRSERPNKNIQYF

d_gene: NA
abundance: NA
v_gene: TRBV2
j_gene: TRBJ1-2
CDR3nt: TGTGCCAGCAGGAACTATGAGCGGGGTGGCTACACCTTC
CDR3aa: CASRNYERGGYTF

d_gene: NA
abundance: many
v_gene: TRBV12-3/TRBV12-4
j_gene: TRBJ2-6
CDR3nt: TGTGCCAGCAGTTCCCCCGGGAGCTCTGGGGCCAACGTCCTGACTTTC
CDR3aa: CASSSPGSSGANVLTF

d_gene: NA
abundance: NA
v_gene: TRBV4-3
j_gene: TRBJ1-3
CDR3nt: TGCGCCAGCAGCCAATGGGGGGGTTCGAGAGGAAACACCATATATTTT
CDR3aa: CASSQWGGSRGNTIYF

d_gene: TRBD1
abundance: few
v_gene: TRBV9
j_gene: TRBJ1-2
CDR3nt: TGTGCCAGCAGCGTAGGAGGACAGGGGAGCTATGGCTACACCTTC
CDR3aa: CASSVGGQGSYGYTF

d_gene: NA
abundance: few
v_gene: TRBV7-9
j_gene: TRBJ1-1
CDR3nt: TGTGCCAGCAGCCCAATGGGAGGCGGACTGGTCGCTGAAGCTTTCTTT
CDR3aa: CASSPMGGGLVAEAFF

d_gene: NA
abundance: few
v_gene: TRBV6-2/TRBV6-3
j_gene: TRBJ2-1
CDR3nt: TGTGCCAGCAGTAGAGAGTCCTTTTACAATGAGCAGTTCTTC
CDR3aa: CASSRESFYNEQFF

d_gene: NA
abundance: few
v_gene: TRBV6-1
j_gene: TRBJ1-2
CDR3nt: TGTGCCAGCAGTGAAAATCTCTATGGCTACACCTTC
CDR3aa: CASSENLYGYTF

d_gene: TRBD1
abundance: NA
v_gene: TRBV5-1
j_gene: TRBJ1-1
CDR3nt: TGCGCCAGCAGCTTGGGACAGGGTTGGTTGAACACTGAAGCTTTCTTT
CDR3aa: CASSLGQGWLNTEAFF

d_gene: TRBD2
abundance: NA
v_gene: TRBV5-1
j_gene: TRBJ2-5
CDR3nt: TGCGCCACCTCGCCGGGAGGGAAGACCCAGTACTTC
CDR3aa: CATSPGGKTQYF

d_gene: TRBD2
abundance: many
v_gene: TRBV4-1
j_gene: TRBJ2-2
CDR3nt: TGCGCCAGCAGGTGGACTAGCGGGGGCACCGGGGAGCTGTTTTTT
CDR3aa: CASRWTSGGTGELFF

d_gene: TRBD1
abundance: few
v_gene: TRBV12-3/TRBV12-4
j_gene: TRBJ1-6
CDR3nt: TGTGCCAGCAGTGGGACAGCCTATAATTCACCCCTCCACTTT
CDR3aa: CASSGTAYNSPLHF

d_gene: NA
abundance: NA
v_gene: TRBV5-1
j_gene: TRBJ2-1
CDR3nt: TGCGCCAGCAGCTTGGGTGGGCTTGAGCAGTTCTTC
CDR3aa: CASSLGGLEQFF

d_gene: NA
abundance: NA
v_gene: TRBV21-1
j_gene: TRBJ2-7
CDR3nt: TGTGCCAGCAGCAAAGTGGACAGGGAATTC
CDR3aa: CASSKVDREF

d_gene: NA
abundance: few
v_gene: TRBV2
j_gene: TRBJ2-3
CDR3nt: TGTGCCAGCAGTTGGGAAGGACCGGTCACAGATACGCAGTATTTT
CDR3aa: CASSWEGPVTDTQYF

d_gene: TRBD1
abundance: many
v_gene: TRBV5-1
j_gene: TRBJ1-2
CDR3nt: TGCGCCAGCAGCGAGGGACAGGGAAGTGGCTACACCTTC
CDR3aa: CASSEGQGSGYTF

d_gene: NA
abundance: many
v_gene: TRBV12-5
j_gene: TRBJ2-2
CDR3nt: TGTGCTAGTTCCGGGGGCACCGGGGAGCTGTTTTTT
CDR3aa: CASSGGTGELFF

d_gene: TRBD1
abundance: NA
v_gene: TRBV7-8
j_gene: TRBJ2-7
CDR3nt: TGTGCCAGCAGCTCAAGGGGGCGCGAGTACTTC
CDR3aa: CASSSRGREYF

d_gene: NA
abundance: few
v_gene: TRBV4-1
j_gene: TRBJ2-1
CDR3nt: TGCGCCAGCAGCATCTTGCCTAGCGACATTGAGAATGAGCAGTTCTTC
CDR3aa: CASSILPSDIENEQFF

d_gene: TRBD1
abundance: many
v_gene: TRBV10-2
j_gene: TRBJ1-6
CDR3nt: TGCGCCAGCAGCCGACAGGGAATTAATTCACCCCTCCACTTT
CDR3aa: CASSRQGINSPLHF

d_gene: NA
abundance: NA
v_gene: TRBV12-3/TRBV12-4
j_gene: TRBJ2-6
CDR3nt: TGTGCCAGCAGTCGGGGGCCCGCTGGGGCCAACGTCCTGACTTTC
CDR3aa: CASSRGPAGANVLTF

d_gene: NA
abundance: NA
v_gene: TRBV12-3/TRBV12-4
j_gene: TRBJ2-1
CDR3nt: TGTGCCAGCAGTTTAAGTGTCTACAATGAGCAGTTCTTC
CDR3aa: CASSLSVYNEQFF

d_gene: NA
abundance: few
v_gene: TRBV27
j_gene: TRBJ1-2
CDR3nt: TGTGCCAGCACCACCATCAGGGGTGGCGGCTACACCTTC
CDR3aa: CASTTIRGGGYTF

d_gene: TRBD1
abundance: many
v_gene: TRBV5-1
j_gene: TRBJ2-1
CDR3nt: TGCGCCAGCAGCTTTCAGGGGGTAAAGAATGAGCAGTTCTTC
CDR3aa: CASSFQGVKNEQFF

d_gene: NA
abundance: NA
v_gene: TRBV7-2
j_gene: TRBJ1-5
CDR3nt: TGTGCCAGCAGCATGGACACAAATCAGCCCCAGCATTTT
CDR3aa: CASSMDTNQPQHF

d_gene: NA
abundance: NA
v_gene: TRBV7-2
j_gene: TRBJ2-1
CDR3nt: TGTGCCAGCAGAAACTACAATGAGCAGTTCTTC
CDR3aa: CASRNYNEQFF